The next 3 T cell receptor beta chains were all read from a single sample in a study of cytomegalovirus exposure and HLA in healthy donors. The PCR employed 60 Vbeta primers together with 13 Jbeta primers. Sequenced by immunoSEQ multiplex PCR; TCRdb stores in-frame clones only, minus some. The data hold approximately 97,000 clones, with 65% to 90% observed a single time. The sample was PBMCs. Receptor source: a woman in her seventies in good health and CMV-seropositive.

The chain has TRBV19 and TRBJ1-5, with a tentative D call TRBD1 (5 bases). V lost 4 bases to trimming and J lost 5 bases, with 15 bases between them. Germline V gives CDR1 LNHDA, CDR2 SQIVND (reference sequence). The CDR3 consists of 15 residues. The DNA of the CDR3 is TGTGCCAGTAGTAAGCAAGGGGATTCATATCAGCCCCAGCATTTT. This encodes CASSKQGDSYQPQHF.

The chain carries TRBV7-3 and TRBJ2-2; 14 bases align to TRBD2. The CDR3 contains 17 residues. Per the germline V gene, CDR1 is SGHTA and CDR2 is FQGTGA. J lost 2 bases, V lost 5 bases, and 4 bases had no gene match. Here the CDR3 reads CASSRGLAGVNTGELFF. CDR3 DNA sequence: TGTGCCAGCAGCCGGGGACTAGCGGGAGTTAACACCGGGGAGCTGTTTTTT.

V and J are TRBV7-9 and TRBJ2-1, with 11 bases identical to TRBD2. V dropped 4 bases and J dropped 2; count of bases not matched to a gene: 13. Germline V lookup: CDR1 SEHNR, CDR2 FQNEAQ (reference sequence). The CDR3 is 19 residues long. CDR3 DNA: TGTGCCAGCAGCTCCTCTGGCACTAGCGGGAGACCACCCTACAATGAGCAGTTCTTC. Translation gives CASSSSGTSGRPPYNEQFF.